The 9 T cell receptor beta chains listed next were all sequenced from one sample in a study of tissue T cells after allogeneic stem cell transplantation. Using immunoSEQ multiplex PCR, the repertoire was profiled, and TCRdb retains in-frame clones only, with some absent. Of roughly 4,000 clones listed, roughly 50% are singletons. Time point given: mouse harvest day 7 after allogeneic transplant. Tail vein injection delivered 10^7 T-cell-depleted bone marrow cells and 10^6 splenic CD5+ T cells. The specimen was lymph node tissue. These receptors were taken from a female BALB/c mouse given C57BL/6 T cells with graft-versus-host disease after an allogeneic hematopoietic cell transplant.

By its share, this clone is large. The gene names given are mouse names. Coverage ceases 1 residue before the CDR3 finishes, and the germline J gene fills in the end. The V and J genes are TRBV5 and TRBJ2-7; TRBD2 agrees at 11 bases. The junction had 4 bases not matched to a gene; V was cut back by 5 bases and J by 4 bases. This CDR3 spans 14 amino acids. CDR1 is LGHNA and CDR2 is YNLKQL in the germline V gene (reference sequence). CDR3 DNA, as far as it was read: TGTGCCAGCAGCTCCGGGACTGGGGGTTATGAACAGTAC. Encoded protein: CASSSGTGGYEQY. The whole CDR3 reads CASSSGTGGYEQYF.

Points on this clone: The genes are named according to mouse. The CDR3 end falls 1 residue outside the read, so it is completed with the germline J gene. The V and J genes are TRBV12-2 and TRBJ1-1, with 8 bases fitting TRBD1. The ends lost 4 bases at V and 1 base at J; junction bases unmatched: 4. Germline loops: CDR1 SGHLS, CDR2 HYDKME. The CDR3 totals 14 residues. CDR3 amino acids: CASSQQGGNTEVFF. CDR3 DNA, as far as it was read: TGTGCCAGCTCCCAACAGGGGGGAAACACAGAAGTCTTC.

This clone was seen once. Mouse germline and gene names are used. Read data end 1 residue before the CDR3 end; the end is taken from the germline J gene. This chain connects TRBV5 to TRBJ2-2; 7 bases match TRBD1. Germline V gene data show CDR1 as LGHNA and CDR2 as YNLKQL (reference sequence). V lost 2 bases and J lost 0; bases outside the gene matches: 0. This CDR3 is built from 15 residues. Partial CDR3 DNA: TGTGCCAGCAGCCAACAGGGGGCAAACACCGGGCAGCTCTAC. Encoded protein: CASSQQGANTGQLY. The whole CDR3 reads CASSQQGANTGQLYF.

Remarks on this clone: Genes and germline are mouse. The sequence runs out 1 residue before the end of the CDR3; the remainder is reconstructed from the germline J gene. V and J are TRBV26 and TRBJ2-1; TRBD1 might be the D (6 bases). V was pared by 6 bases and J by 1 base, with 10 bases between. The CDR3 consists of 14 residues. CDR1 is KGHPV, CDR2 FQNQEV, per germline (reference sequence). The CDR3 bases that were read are TGTGCCAGCAGCCTCGACAGGAACTATGCTGAGCAGTTC. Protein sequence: CASSLDRNYAEQF. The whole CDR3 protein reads CASSLDRNYAEQFF.

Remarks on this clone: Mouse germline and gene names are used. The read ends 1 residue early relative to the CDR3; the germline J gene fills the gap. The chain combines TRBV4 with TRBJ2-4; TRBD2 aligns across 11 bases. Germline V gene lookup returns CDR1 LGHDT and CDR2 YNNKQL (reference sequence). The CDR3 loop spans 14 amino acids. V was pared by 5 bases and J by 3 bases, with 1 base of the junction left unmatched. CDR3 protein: CASSRLGGQNTLYF. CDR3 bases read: TGTGCCAGCAGCAGACTGGGGGGGCAAAACACCTTGTAC.

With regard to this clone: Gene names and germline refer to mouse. CDR3 DNA (partial): TGTGCCAGCAGTCTGTCGCAGAGCTCCTATGAACAGTAC. It specifies CASSLSQSSYEQY. The whole CDR3 sequence is CASSLSQSSYEQYF. This chain uses TRBV26 with TRBJ2-7; D is unclear. The CDR3 end is not reached by the read, which stops 1 residue before it; the germline J gene fills it in. Looked up from germline, CDR1 is KGHPV and CDR2 is FQNQEV (reference sequence). The CDR3 loop spans 14 amino acids. The V end lost 0 bases, the J end lost 0 bases, and 6 bases lay between the germline ends.

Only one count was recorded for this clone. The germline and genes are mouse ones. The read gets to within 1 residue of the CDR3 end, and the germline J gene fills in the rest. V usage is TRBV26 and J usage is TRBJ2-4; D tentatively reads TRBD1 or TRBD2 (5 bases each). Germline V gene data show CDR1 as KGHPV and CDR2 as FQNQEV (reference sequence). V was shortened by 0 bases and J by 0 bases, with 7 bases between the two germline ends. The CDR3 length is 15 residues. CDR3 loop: CASSLSGQSQNTLYF. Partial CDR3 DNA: TGTGCCAGCAGTCTGTCGGGGCAGAGTCAAAACACCTTGTAC.

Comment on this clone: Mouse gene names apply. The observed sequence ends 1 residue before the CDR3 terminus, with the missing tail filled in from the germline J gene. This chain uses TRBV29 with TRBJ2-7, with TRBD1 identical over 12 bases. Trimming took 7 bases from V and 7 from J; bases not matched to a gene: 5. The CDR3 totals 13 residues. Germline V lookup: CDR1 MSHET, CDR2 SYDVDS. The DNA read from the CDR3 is TGTGCTAGCATAGGGACAGGGGGCTGGGAACAGTAC. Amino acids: CASIGTGGWEQY. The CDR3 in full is CASIGTGGWEQYF.

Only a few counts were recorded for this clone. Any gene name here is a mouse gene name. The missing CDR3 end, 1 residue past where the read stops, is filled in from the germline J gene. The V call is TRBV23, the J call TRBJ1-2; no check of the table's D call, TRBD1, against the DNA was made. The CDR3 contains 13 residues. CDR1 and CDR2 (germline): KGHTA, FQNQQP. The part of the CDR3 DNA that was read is TGCTCCAGCAGTAGGGACAGTAACTCCGACTACACC. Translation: CSSSRDSNSDYT. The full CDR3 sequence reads CSSSRDSNSDYTF.